This T cell receptor (beta chain) came from a study of T cells in Graves' hyperthyroidism and ophthalmopathy (dated by TCRdb to 2018 to 2020). For the wider study: Peripheral blood was collected at initial diagnosis, before any treatment. In more than 5 Graves' hyperthyroidism patients, the study also compared T-cell repertoires from thyroid tissue with T-cell repertoires from blood. An independent validation cohort of 18 to 20 hyperthyroidism patients and about 15 patients who later progressed to ophthalmopathy tested prospective prediction of ophthalmopathy. After sampling, hyperthyroidism patients received methimazole starting at 30 mg daily, and ophthalmopathy patients received high-dose intravenous methylprednisolone. To identify TCR V-J signatures that set the groups apart, the researchers used a discovery cohort of roughly 100 patients, made up of fewer than 50 with Graves' ophthalmopathy and about 55 with stable Graves' hyperthyroidism. The paper reports TCR Vbeta CDR3 sequencing of 130 to 150 peripheral blood samples: approximately 43 ophthalmopathy, about 75 hyperthyroidism and approximately 17 progressor patients. The 85 to 100 discovery patients were randomly split 7:3 into training and test sets.

The TCR beta CDR3 regions were amplified from the RNA transcripts. A first-round RT-PCR of the TCR CDR3 used the HTBI primer set with the Qiagen OneStep RT-PCR kit. A second multiplex PCR round built the libraries, followed by size selection and purification. Paired-end sequencing of the libraries was performed with 100 bp reads on an Illumina HiSeq2000. In the source study's methods: Raw data were processed with SOAPnuke, discarding reads with adapters, uncalled bases, mean Phred below 15, or no exact constant-primer or identifier match. High-quality paired reads were merged with COPE v1.2.5, and unique nucleotide sequences were defined as clonotypes. MiTCR v1.1 was used to align clonotypes to the IMGT TRBV, TRBD and TRBJ reference segments. The analysis included only V-J combinations with a frequency above 0.0001, which together covered more than 98% of the repertoires. A TCS score was defined as the ratio between F50 (clonal expansion) and ExV (chaos), using BLOSUM62-based TCRdist between CDR3 peptides within each V-J. Welch's t-statistics and random forest reduced 500 to 650 V-J features to 13, which were used in a naive Bayes classifier (R e1071). TCRdb passed the public sequencing reads through fastp at Q25 and MiXCR, retaining productive beta sequences. Rows with one shared CDR3 protein collapse into an entry with the most common genes and DNA. These V and J calls originate from TCRdb's pipeline instead of the authors' own analysis. Here the sample has about 640,000 distinct CDR3 sequences; around 20% occur a single time. Of the sample, under 35% is held by the ten largest clones.

Study-wide conclusions, independent of this receptor: In validation, progression to ophthalmopathy was predicted by the model with around 71% sensitivity and 72.22% specificity, a median of 6.5 months before onset. Blood samples also contained most of the expanded thyroid clonotypes (frequency above 0.001), which suggests that blood repertoires may reflect thyroid immune responses. In cross-validation, a model built on a 13 V-J signature told ophthalmopathy apart from stable hyperthyroidism with 85% to 90% sensitivity and about 81% specificity, and in testing the same model reached 80%/75%. No statistical method was used to set the sample size in advance, and investigators knew the group allocation.

Moderately to severely active disease, a Clinical Activity Score of at least 3, a NOSPECS grade of at least 4, and a duration under 3 months were present in ophthalmopathy patients. Any patient with an uncontrolled infection, another autoimmune disease, pregnancy or lactation was excluded. Diagnoses were based on clinical symptoms, serum thyroxine and TRAb, thyroid ultrasound and orbital computed tomography. PBMCs were separated from approximately 10 ml of fresh peripheral blood using Ficoll-Paque density gradient centrifugation. Trizol reagent was used to extract total RNA, and RNA quality was then checked on an Agilent 2100 Bioanalyzer. Regarding this clonotype: It has no known antigen specificity. No base qualities exist here, and no much larger clone lies one base off it.

The sample was blood. The clonotype comes from a man aged 30-40 years with Graves' ophthalmopathy.

This receptor carries the CDR3 CSANRGTGAHEQYF. The nucleotides read TGCAGTGCTAACAGGGGGACAGGGGCGCACGAGCAGTACTTC. This chain joins TRBV20-1 to TRBJ2-7, and TRBD1 matches 10 of the central bases. V is trimmed back by 4 bases and J by 5 bases, and the junction contains 8 bases that no gene match accounts for. The CDR3 goes from the cysteine to the phenylalanine over 14 residues. Left in the record is the CDR3 DNA by itself, 42 bases read in frame from the first base. CDR1 and CDR2 are drawn from the germline V gene (reference sequence): DFQATT, SNEGSKA.